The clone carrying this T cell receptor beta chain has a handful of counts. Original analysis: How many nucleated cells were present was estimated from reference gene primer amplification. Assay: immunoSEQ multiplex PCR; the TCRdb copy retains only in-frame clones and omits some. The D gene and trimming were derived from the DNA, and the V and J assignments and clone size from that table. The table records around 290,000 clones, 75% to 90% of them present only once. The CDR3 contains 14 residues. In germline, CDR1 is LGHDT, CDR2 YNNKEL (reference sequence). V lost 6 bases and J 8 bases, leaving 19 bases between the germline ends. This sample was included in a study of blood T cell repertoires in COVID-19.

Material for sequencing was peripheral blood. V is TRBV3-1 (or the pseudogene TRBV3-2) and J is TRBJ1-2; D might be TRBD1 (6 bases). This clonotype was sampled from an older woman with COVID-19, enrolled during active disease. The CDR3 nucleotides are TGTGCCAGCAGTCAACAGGGAGGGAATTTAGGCTACACCTTC. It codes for CASSQQGGNLGYTF.